This TCR beta chain was recovered during a study of blood T cells in healthy people across ages. A second PCR, run for roughly 7 to 11 cycles, used a sample-barcoded 5' primer plus a J-beta primer mix. TCRdb used MiXCR to reprocess the 5' RACE reads, holding one entry per CDR3 protein. The table has roughly 1.4 million distinct CDR3 sequences, roughly 64% seen once. Individuals who donated were healthy Caucasians from Russia aged roughly 6 to 90. Each donor's blood draw was roughly 9.8 milliliters of peripheral blood. Study-wide results and caveats: Comparison with aged donors showed that long-lived donors had more naive CD4+ cells and higher diversity. PBMCs left unsorted prevented a conclusive naive versus antigen-experienced comparison.

Of note for this clonotype: Its antigen is undetermined.

Per germline, CDR1 MNHEY and CDR2 SVGEGT. V was pared by 2 bases and J by 3 bases, with 8 bases of the junction left unmatched. The CDR3 covers 17 residues. The chain recombines TRBV6-2 or TRBV6-3 with TRBJ2-4; 9 bases agree with TRBD2. What was sequenced was blood. The receptor was derived from a man in his late teens or twenties in good health. For the CDR3, the DNA is TGTGCCAGCAGTTACGCCCAGGCGGGGGGGAACAAAAACATTCAGTACTTC. Translated, it gives CASSYAQAGGNKNIQYF.